Shown below are 5 T cell receptor beta chains from a single sample sequenced in a study of glioma-infiltrating T cells after dendritic cell vaccination. Time point in this sample: after dendritic cell vaccination, including at tumor progression/relapse. This table comes from immunoSEQ multiplex PCR, and its TCRdb copy is limited to in-frame clones, with some not included. The sample contains 90,000 or so clones, 75% to 85% of which appear only once. This specimen was blood, taken after dendritic cell vaccination. These receptor sequences come from a human donor with glioblastoma.

The rearrangement joins TRBV5-6 to TRBJ1-2; D not resolved. Trimming took off 4 bases at V and 2 bases at J, with 9 bases between the two ends. Germline V lookup: CDR1 SGHDT, CDR2 YYEEEE. CDR3 length equals 13 residues. CDR3: CASSVRGNYGYTF. The CDR3 DNA reads as TGTGCCAGCAGCGTCCGCGGCAACTATGGCTACACCTTC.

The J gene is TRBJ1-5, the V gene TRBV21-1; the table's D call, TRBD1, has no DNA check behind it. TRBV21-1 counts as a pseudogene. The CDR3 spans 17 residues. The CDR3 region is CASSDCLGTGWNQPQHF. CDR3 nucleotide sequence: TGTGCCAGCAGCGATTGCCTCGGGACAGGGTGGAATCAGCCCCAGCATTTT.

The chain employs TRBV5-4 and TRBJ1-2; D is uncertain. The CDR3 sequence is 13 residues long. The V and J ends lost 6 bases and 1 base respectively, with 10 bases between them. CDR1 is SGHNT, CDR2 YYREEE, per germline (reference sequence). The CDR3 nucleotides read TGTGCCAGCACCGAACGGGGTAACTATGGCTACACCTTC. Protein: CASTERGNYGYTF.

This clone was observed a single time. The chain recombines TRBV7-9 with TRBJ1-4, with 9 bases fitting TRBD1. Germline V gene lookup returns CDR1 SEHNR and CDR2 FQNEAQ (reference sequence). The length of the CDR3 is 17 residues. The J segment lost 0 bases and the V segment lost 5 bases, leaving 7 bases of the junction unmatched. The CDR3 nucleotides are TGTGCCAGCAGCAGAGGGACAGGGACGTCAACTAATGAAAAACTGTTTTTT. Translation gives CASSRGTGTSTNEKLFF.

This clone was picked up a small number of times. J is TRBJ1-1 and V is TRBV5-1; 8 positions agree with TRBD1. Germline CDR1 and CDR2: SGHRS and YFSETQ. With V trimmed by 5 bases and J by 7 bases, 10 bases remained unmatched. CDR3 size: 14 residues. The CDR3 loop is CASRDYTGGSEAFF. CDR3 coding DNA: TGCGCCAGCAGGGACTATACAGGGGGGAGTGAAGCTTTCTTT.